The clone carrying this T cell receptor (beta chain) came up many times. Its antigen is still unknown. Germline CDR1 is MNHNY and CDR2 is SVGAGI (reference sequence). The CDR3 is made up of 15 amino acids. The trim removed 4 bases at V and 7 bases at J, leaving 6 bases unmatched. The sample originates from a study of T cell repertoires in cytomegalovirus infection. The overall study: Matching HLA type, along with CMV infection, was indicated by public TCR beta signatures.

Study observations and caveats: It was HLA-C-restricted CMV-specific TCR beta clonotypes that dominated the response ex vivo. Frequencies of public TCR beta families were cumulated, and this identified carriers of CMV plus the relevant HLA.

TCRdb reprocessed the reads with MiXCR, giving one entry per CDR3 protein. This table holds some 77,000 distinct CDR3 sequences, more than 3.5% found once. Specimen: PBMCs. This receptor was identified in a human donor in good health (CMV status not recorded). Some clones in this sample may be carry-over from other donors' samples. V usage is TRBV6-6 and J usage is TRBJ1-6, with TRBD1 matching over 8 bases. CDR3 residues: CASSLQGVGNSPLHF. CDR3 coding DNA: TGTGCCAGCAGTTTACAGGGGGTCGGGAATTCACCCCTCCACTTT.